This T cell receptor beta chain was observed in a study of T cell responses to AZD1222 COVID-19 vaccine. About the research overall: Combined were second doses at about 4 or about 12 weeks. Findings of the study overall: Seropositivity was recorded at baseline in only 6 or 7 AZD1222 recipients. Donors were largely white British and mainly female; clonal diversity was possibly underestimated. After two AZD1222 doses, spike-specific TCR breadth and depth rose versus day 0.

Deletions cut 6 bases from V and 4 bases from J, with 6 bases between. Germline lookup yields CDR1 DFQATT and CDR2 SNEGSKA (reference sequence). CDR3 size: 10 residues. The repertoire was sequenced with immunoSEQ multiplex PCR; TCRdb's copy has only in-frame clones and lacks some. The sample lists some 130,000 clones; about 87% were seen once. On this clone itself: Its antigen is unidentified.

The sequence was obtained from an adult in good health. Sequences were derived from peripheral blood, sampled on day 0 of AZD1222 vaccination. The chain employs TRBV20-1 and TRBJ1-1; no definite D call. The CDR3 loop is CSASFTEAFF. CDR3 coding DNA: TGCAGTGCCAGTTTCACTGAAGCTTTCTTT.